This TCR beta chain is from a study of cytotoxic CD8 clonotypes in ibrutinib-treated CLL. Study-wide background: Sequenced samples delivered averages of 270,000 or so productive templates and 80,000 to 100,000 productive rearrangements.

The ends lost 4 bases at V and 6 bases at J; junction bases unmatched: 10. The CDR3 spans 15 residues. Germline V gene lookup returns CDR1 SGHRS and CDR2 YFSETQ. In its sample, this clone was seen a few times. Its specificity is not known. Findings of the study overall: At baseline, clonality was higher than in age-matched healthy donors and correlated with CD8+ counts. The clonality went up when patients responded to ibrutinib and dropped back toward baseline at progression.

The intended depth for sequencing was 1 in 200,000 to 1 in 1 million T cells. Produced via immunoSEQ multiplex PCR; TCRdb's table is partial and in-frame only. Here the sample spans about 85,000 clones, around 79% being singletons. The chain carries TRBV5-1 and TRBJ1-5, with 7 nucleotides matching TRBD1. The specimen comprised PBMCs, sampled after 12 months of ibrutinib treatment. This clonotype was obtained from a human donor with chronic lymphocytic leukemia. CDR3 residues: CASSPAGTEGQPQHF. The CDR3 nucleotides are TGCGCCAGCAGCCCGGCGGGGACAGAGGGTCAGCCCCAGCATTTT.